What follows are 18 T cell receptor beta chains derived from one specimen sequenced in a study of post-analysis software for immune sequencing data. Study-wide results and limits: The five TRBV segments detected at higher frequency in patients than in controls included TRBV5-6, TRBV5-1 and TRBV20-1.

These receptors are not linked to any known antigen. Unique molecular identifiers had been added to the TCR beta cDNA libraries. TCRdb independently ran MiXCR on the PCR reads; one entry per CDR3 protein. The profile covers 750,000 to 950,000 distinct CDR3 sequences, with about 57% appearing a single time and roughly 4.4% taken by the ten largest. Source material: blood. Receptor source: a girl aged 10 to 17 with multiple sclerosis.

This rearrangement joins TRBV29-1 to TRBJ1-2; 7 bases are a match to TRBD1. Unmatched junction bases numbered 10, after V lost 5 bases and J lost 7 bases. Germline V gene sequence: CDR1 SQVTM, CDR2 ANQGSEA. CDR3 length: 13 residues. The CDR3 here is CSVKQGPTTGYTF. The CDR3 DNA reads TGCAGCGTTAAACAGGGGCCGACTACTGGCTACACCTTC.

The CDR3 DNA sequence: TGTGCCAGCAGCTTCTCCTACCGGGACAGGGGGCTTTCTGGGGCCAACGTCCTGACTTTC. Encoded protein: CASSFSYRDRGLSGANVLTF. The chain links TRBV7-6 to TRBJ2-6; 12 bases line up with TRBD1. Germline CDR1 and CDR2: SGHVS and FNYEAQ. Trimming removed 3 bases from V and 1 base from J; junction bases left unmatched: 10. This CDR3 contains 20 residues.

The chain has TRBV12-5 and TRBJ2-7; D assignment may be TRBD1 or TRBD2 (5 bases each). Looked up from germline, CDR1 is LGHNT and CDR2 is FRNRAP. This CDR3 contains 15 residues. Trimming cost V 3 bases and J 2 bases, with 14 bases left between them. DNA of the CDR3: TGTGCTAGTGGTTTTAAGGGTGGGGGACCCTACGAGCAGTACTTC. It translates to CASGFKGGGPYEQYF.

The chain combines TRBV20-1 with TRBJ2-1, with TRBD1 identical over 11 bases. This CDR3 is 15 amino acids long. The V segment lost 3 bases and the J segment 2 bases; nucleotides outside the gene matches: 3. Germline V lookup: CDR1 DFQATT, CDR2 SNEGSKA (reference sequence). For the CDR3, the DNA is TGCAGTGCTAGGCCGGGACAGGGGGCCTACAATGAGCAGTTCTTC. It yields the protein CSARPGQGAYNEQFF.

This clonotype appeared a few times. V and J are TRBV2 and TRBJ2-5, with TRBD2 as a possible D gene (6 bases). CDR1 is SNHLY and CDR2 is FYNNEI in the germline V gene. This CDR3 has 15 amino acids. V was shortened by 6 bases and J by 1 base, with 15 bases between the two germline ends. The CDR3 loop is CASRRVAASQETQYF. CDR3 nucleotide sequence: TGTGCCAGCAGGAGGGTAGCGGCCAGCCAAGAGACCCAGTACTTC.

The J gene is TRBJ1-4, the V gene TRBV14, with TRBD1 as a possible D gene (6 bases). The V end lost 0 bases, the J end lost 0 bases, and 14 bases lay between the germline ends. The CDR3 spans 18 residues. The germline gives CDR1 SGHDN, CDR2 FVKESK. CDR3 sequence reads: CASSQDLRTVSTNEKLFF. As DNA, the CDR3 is TGTGCCAGCAGCCAAGACTTGCGGACAGTGTCAACTAATGAAAAACTGTTTTTT.

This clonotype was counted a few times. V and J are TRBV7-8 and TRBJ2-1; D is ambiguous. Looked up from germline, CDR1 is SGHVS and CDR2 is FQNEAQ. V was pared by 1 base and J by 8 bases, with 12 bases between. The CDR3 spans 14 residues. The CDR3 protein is CASSLEWAADEQFF. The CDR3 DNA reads TGTGCCAGCAGCTTAGAGTGGGCCGCCGATGAGCAGTTCTTC.

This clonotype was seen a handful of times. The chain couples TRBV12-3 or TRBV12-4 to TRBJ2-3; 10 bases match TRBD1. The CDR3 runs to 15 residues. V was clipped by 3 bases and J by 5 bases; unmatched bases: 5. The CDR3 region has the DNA TGTGCCAGCAGTTTTGGGACAGGGGAGAGAGATACGCAGTATTTT. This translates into CASSFGTGERDTQYF.

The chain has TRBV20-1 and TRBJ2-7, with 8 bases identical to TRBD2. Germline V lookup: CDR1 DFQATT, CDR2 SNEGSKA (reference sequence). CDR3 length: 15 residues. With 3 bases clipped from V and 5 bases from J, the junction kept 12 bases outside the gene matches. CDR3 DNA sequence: TGCAGTGCTAGCCTTAAAAGCGGGAGCCGAGACGAGCAGTACTTC. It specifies CSASLKSGSRDEQYF.

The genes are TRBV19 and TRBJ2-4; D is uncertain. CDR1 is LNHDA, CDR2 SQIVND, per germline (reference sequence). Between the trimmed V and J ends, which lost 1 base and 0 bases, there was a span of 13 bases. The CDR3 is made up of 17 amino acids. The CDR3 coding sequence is TGTGCCAGTAGTATAGGCTTCGAGTTCCTAGCCAAAAACATTCAGTACTTC. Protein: CASSIGFEFLAKNIQYF. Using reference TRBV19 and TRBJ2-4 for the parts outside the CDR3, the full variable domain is DGGITQSPKYLFRKEGQNVTLSCEQNLNHDAMYWYRQDPGQGLRLIYYSQIVNDFQKGDIAEGYSVSREKKESFPLTVTSAQKNPTAFYLCASSIGFEFLAKNIQYFGAGTRLSVL.

CDR3 coding DNA: TGTGCCAGCAGCTCTTCGGGAACTATTAATTCACCCCTCCACTTT. This codes for CASSSSGTINSPLHF. The rearrangement links TRBV9 to TRBJ1-6; D call uncertain. Germline assignment: CDR1 SGDLS and CDR2 YYNGEE. Deletions cut 4 bases from V and 6 bases from J, with 14 bases between. This CDR3 contains 15 residues.

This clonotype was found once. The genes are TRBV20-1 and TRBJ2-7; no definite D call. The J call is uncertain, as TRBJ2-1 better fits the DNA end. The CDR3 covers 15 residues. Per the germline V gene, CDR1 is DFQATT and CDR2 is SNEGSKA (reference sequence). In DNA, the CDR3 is TGCAGTGCCTCGATACTGGGTCCGAAATACAATGAGCAGTTCTTC. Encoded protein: CSASILGPKYNEQFF.

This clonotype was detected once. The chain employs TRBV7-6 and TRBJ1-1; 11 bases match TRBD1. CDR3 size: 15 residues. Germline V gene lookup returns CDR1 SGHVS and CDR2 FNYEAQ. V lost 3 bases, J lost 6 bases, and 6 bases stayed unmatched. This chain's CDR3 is CASSFSGTGGAEAFF. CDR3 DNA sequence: TGTGCCAGCAGCTTTTCCGGGACAGGGGGTGCTGAAGCTTTCTTT.

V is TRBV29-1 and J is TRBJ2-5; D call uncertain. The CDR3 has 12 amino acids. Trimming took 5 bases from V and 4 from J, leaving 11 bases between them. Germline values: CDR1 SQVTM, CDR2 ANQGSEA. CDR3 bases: TGCAGCGTTCTACTATTTGGAGAGACCCAGTACTTC. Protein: CSVLLFGETQYF.

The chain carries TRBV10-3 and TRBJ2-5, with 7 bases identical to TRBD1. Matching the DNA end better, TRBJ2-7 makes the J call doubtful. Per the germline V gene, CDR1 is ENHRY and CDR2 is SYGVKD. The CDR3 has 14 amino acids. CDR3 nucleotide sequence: TGTGCCATCGGGACCTCGACAGGGAGTGGCGAGCAGTACTTC. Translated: CAIGTSTGSGEQYF.

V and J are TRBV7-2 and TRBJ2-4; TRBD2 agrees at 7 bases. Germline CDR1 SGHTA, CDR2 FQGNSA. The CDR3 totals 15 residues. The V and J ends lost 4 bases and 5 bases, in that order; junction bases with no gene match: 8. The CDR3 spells CASSSEGRGQNIQYF. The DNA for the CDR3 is TGTGCCAGCAGCTCCGAGGGGAGGGGCCAAAACATTCAGTACTTC.

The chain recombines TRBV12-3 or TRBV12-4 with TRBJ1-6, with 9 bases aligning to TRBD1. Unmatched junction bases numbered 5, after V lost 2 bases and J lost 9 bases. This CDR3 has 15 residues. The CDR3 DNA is TGTGCCAGCAGTTTACGGACAGGGGTTGGTTCACCCCTCCACTTT. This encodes CASSLRTGVGSPLHF.

The CDR3 DNA sequence: TGTGCCAGCAGTAGACAGGCCACCTATGAGCAGTTCTTC. Its protein product is CASSRQATYEQFF. The gene calls are TRBV6-1 and TRBJ2-1, with a tentative D call TRBD1 (6 bases). Trimming left V 5 bases short and J 8 bases short, with 13 bases between. Germline CDR1 MNHNS, CDR2 SASEGT. The CDR3 contains 13 residues.